This paragraph reports one T cell receptor beta chain. The data were produced by immunoSEQ multiplex PCR, yet TCRdb's version contains in-frame clones alone and is incomplete. The table lists approximately 15,000 clones, nearly 85% of them singletons. This sample was included in a study of T cells in tumors after PD-1 blockade. The TCR originated in a human donor with basal cell carcinoma. Sequencing used PBMCs, obtained after anti-PD-1 treatment.

The CDR3: CASSLAGDRIQYF. The CDR3 DNA is TGTGCCAGCAGCCTCGCGGGGGACAGGATCCAGTACTTC. The chain joins TRBV11-1 to TRBJ2-5; tentatively, D is TRBD1 (8 bases). The CDR3 consists of 13 residues. The V gene's germline CDR1 is SGHAT and CDR2 FQDESV (reference sequence). V was clipped by 5 bases and J by 10 bases, with 17 bases between them.